This T cell receptor (beta chain) emerged from a study of OX40 agonist ivuxolimab in advanced cancers. Clones were sequenced by immunoSEQ multiplex PCR, and TCRdb holds only the in-frame ones, with some missing. The table includes roughly 60,000 clones, over 80% detected once. The germline V gene has CDR1 LGHNA and CDR2 YNFKEQ. V was pared by 0 bases and J by 4 bases, with 5 bases of the junction left unmatched. CDR3 length: 15 residues. This clone was seen once. The source material was CD4+ or CD8+ T cells sorted from blood, sampled in a trial of the OX40 agonist ivuxolimab. This chain links TRBV4-2 with TRBJ2-5, with 7 bases fitting TRBD2. The TCR was taken from an adult with an advanced solid tumor such as melanoma, head and neck, liver or kidney cancer. The CDR3: CASSQEGGRGETQYF. CDR3 in DNA: TGTGCCAGCAGCCAAGAAGGTGGGAGGGGAGAGACCCAGTACTTC.